This TCR beta chain emerged from a study of regulatory T cells in long-lasting Graves disease. This clonotype was recorded many times. Through Arm-PCR of CDR3 regions and iRepertoire HTBI primers, TCR beta libraries were built. Original processing notes: From all samples, identification returned 14 TRBJ and about 63 TRBV segments. TCRdb processed the multiplex PCR reads anew with MiXCR; each CDR3 protein has one entry. TCRdb's processing, not the study's, gives the V and J calls here. The profile shows some 460,000 distinct CDR3 sequences, roughly 16% of them singletons. CDR3 length equals 19 residues. Trimming stripped 1 base from V and 3 bases from J, with 25 bases between. Time point of the sample: newly diagnosed GD, antithyroid drugs for less than 3 months. Extracted PBMC RNA gave rise to the TCR library. These data also formed part of another study, on T cells in Graves' hyperthyroidism and ophthalmopathy. That source adds: The HTBI primer set was used in a first-round RT-PCR of the TCR CDR3.

The sequence came from a man between 40 and 49 years old with Graves disease. The rearrangement uses TRBV12-3 or TRBV12-4 and TRBJ2-7, with D perhaps matching TRBD1 or TRBD2 (6 bases each). The input for sequencing was peripheral blood mononuclear cells (PBMCs), taken at new diagnosis, from a patient treated with antithyroid drugs. This chain's CDR3 is CASSLDLGGPSKLNYEQYF. CDR3 coding DNA: TGTGCCAGCAGTTTAGACTTGGGGGGCCCGTCCAAACTGAACTACGAGCAGTACTTC.